The following is a T cell receptor beta chain sequence with its context. The antigen this receptor binds is unknown. Base quality data are lacking; no much larger clone is found one base away. The data belong to a study of T cell repertoires in cytomegalovirus infection (dated by TCRdb to about 2019). General notes on the study: The peptide stimulations were aimed at well-studied HLA-B-restricted epitopes as well as recently identified HLA-C-restricted CMV epitopes, whose presentation resists viral immunomodulation. Because public TCR beta signatures pointed to carriage of CMV infection together with the matching HLA type, the HLA type of each donor mattered for the analysis. The full study reports these points: The ex vivo response was dominated by HLA-C-restricted CMV-specific TCR beta clonotypes, and the single most frequent clonotype in two of eight donors was supplied by these HLA-C-restricted clonotypes. Cumulative frequency of public TCR beta family members discriminated carriers of CMV infection plus the relevant HLA type in this cohort and an independent approximately 340-donor cohort.

Reads for this sample came from an Illumina HiSeq 1500. The public reads were quality trimmed at Q25 with fastp and then assembled into clones with MiXCR by TCRdb, keeping productive beta chains. Every CDR3 protein is listed once, alongside the most common genes and DNA of its rows. The sample table contains about 890,000 distinct CDR3 sequences; only one count was recorded for around 32% of them. The ten top clones hold over 12% of the sample. The sample's treatment or condition label, in plain terms: in vitro stimulation with specific CMV peptide epitopes to enrich CMV-specific T cells. From the cysteine through the phenylalanine, the CDR3 covers 13 amino acids. Only CDR3 DNA is held: 39 bases, read in frame from base 1. According to the germline V gene, CDR1 reads ENHRY and CDR2 reads SYGVKD. V is cut by 5 bases and J by 7 bases, and the space between the germline ends is 14 bases.

The V gene is TRBV10-3 and the J gene is TRBJ1-1; the D gene cannot be resolved reliably. Sequencing was performed on cultured CD8+ T cells from PBMCs, taken from culture after CMV antigen stimulation. This TCR derives from a human donor in good health (CMV status not recorded). Some clones in this sample may be carry-over from other donors' samples. The nucleotide sequence reads as follows: TGTGCCATCAGTTCCGGACGGGAGGGTGAAGCTTTCTTT. Translated, it gives CAISSGREGEAFF.